This T cell receptor (beta chain) emerged from a study of post-analysis software for immune sequencing data (dated by TCRdb to 2014 to 2015). With respect to the entire study: Recorded disease courses included relapsing-remitting, secondary progressive and progressive-relapsing multiple sclerosis, with some patients lacking subtype annotation. The multiple sclerosis patient repertoires were compared with some twelve previously published healthy control repertoires from donors aged 6 to 25 years. A subset of samples was prepared in parallel using single-end sample barcoding, then pooled and co-amplified after Illumina adapter ligation. The investigation overall reported the following: The control group was slightly older than the multiple sclerosis patient group. Strong co-clustering of samples prepared in the same batch was shown by direct clustering with F measure, prompting a batch-effect correction. Normalized Chao1 diversity was significantly lower in multiple sclerosis patients than controls, suggesting substantial peripheral T-cell clonal expansion. Significantly higher frequencies in patients than in controls were found for about five TRBV segments, including TRBV5-6, TRBV5-1 and TRBV20-1.

With regard to this clonotype: Its target antigen remains unknown. No qualities accompany the bases; no much larger clone lies one base away.

V is pared back by 1 base and J by 0 bases, with 10 bases lying between the germline termini. From the cysteine through the phenylalanine, the CDR3 covers 16 amino acids. CDR3 DNA only is kept here, 48 bases in frame from base 1. CDR1 and CDR2 were assigned from the germline V gene as KGHSH and LQKENI. Library creation used PCR. The sequencing machine was an Illumina HiSeq 2500. Unique molecular identifiers were incorporated into TCR beta cDNA libraries to reduce PCR and sequencing biases. Every 1 to 10 million input T cells yielded roughly 500,000 cDNA molecules, meaning each molecule approximated one T cell. The patient libraries were prepared and sequenced with the same protocol used for the earlier healthy control dataset. Within a given batch, samples were prepared together, multiplexed and sequenced on the same HiSeq lane. The paper's data handling went like this. Raw barcoded reads were processed with MIGEC, discarding single-read molecular identifier groups before consensus assembly and CDR3 extraction. VDJtools was used for post-analysis of the clonotype tables, with diversity normalized by down-sampling every dataset to the smallest sample size. In repertoire overlap clustering, CDR3 amino acid sequences, but not nucleotide sequences, were matched to correct batch-related cross-sample contamination. TCRdb reprocessing: public reads trimmed at Q25 with fastp, clones called with MiXCR, in-frame beta chains kept. Rows are unified per CDR3 protein, each entry keeping the most common DNA and genes. The V and J calls were determined by TCRdb, not by the authors. Present in this sample are some 500,000 distinct CDR3 sequences, less than 45% of which were seen just once. The ten largest clones add up to roughly 12% of the sample.

To demonstrate the VDJtools post-analysis software, TCR beta repertoires were profiled from the peripheral blood of more than ten young patients with multiple sclerosis. The multiple sclerosis patients were children and adolescents between roughly 6 and 16 years of age. The sample consisted of blood. This clonotype was obtained from a girl aged 5-17 years with multiple sclerosis. The chain is assembled from TRBV18 and TRBJ2-1, with the D gene call left open. The CDR3 region has the sequence CASSPQSASSYNEQFF. The nucleotides are TGTGCCAGCTCACCACAATCGGCCAGCTCCTACAATGAGCAGTTCTTC.